Presented here are 30 T cell receptor beta chains from one specimen sequenced in a study of T cell responses to AZD1222 COVID-19 vaccine. Sequencing was performed with immunoSEQ multiplex PCR; in TCRdb, only in-frame clones are kept and a portion is missing. Of about 56,000 clones listed, approximately 85% were seen once; the top ten hold more than 13%. The sample in question was peripheral blood, obtained on day 0 of AZD1222 vaccination. These receptors were taken from an adult in good health.

V is TRBV14 and J is TRBJ1-2, with 8 bases matching TRBD1. The CDR3 is made up of 11 amino acids. From germline, CDR1 is SGHDN and CDR2 FVKESK. V lost 9 bases, J lost 7 bases, and 4 bases stayed unmatched. CDR3 region: CARDRVVGYTF. The CDR3 DNA follows: TGTGCCAGGGACAGGGTGGTTGGCTACACCTTC.

Of note for this clone: The missing conserved phenylalanine or tryptophan at the end of this CDR3 makes a read error likely. No DNA is shown, since the ends of the CDR3 on it are uncertain; the CDR3 is the one TCRdb lists. The V and J genes are TRBV19 and TRBJ1-2. Germline V gene lookup returns CDR1 LNHDA and CDR2 SQIVND (reference sequence). The length of the CDR3 is 11 amino acids, counting both ends. This CDR3 is CASSTGRGLEV.

This rearrangement joins TRBV27 to TRBJ1-3; no clear D. V lost 5 bases and J 0 bases, leaving 8 bases between the germline ends. CDR1 is MNHEY, CDR2 SMNVEV, per germline (reference sequence). This CDR3 contains 14 residues. The CDR3 coding sequence is TGTGCCAGCAGTCCCCAGATCTCTGGAAACACCATATATTTT. Translation gives CASSPQISGNTIYF.

This chain uses TRBV5-1 with TRBJ2-3; 16 bases line up with TRBD2. V lost 4 bases and J lost 1; bases outside the gene matches: 9. Germline lookup yields CDR1 SGHRS and CDR2 YFSETQ. The CDR3 extends over 19 amino acids. CDR3 region: CASSTEPGLAGGRTDTQYF. CDR3 nucleotide sequence: TGCGCCAGCAGCACGGAGCCGGGACTAGCGGGGGGGCGCACAGATACGCAGTATTTT.

Comment on this clone: The junction does not match germline at one end; this may be a read error. The chain carries TRBV7-7 and TRBJ1-1, with D perhaps TRBD1 (6 bases). The CDR3 contains 18 residues. The germline gives CDR1 SSHAT, CDR2 FNYEAQ (reference sequence). CDR3 bases: TGTGCTAGCAGCTTAGCGGGGTGGATAAGGACAGAGAACACTGAAGCTTTCTTT. Encoded protein: CASSLAGWIRTENTEAFF.

The rearrangement joins TRBV10-1 to TRBJ2-2, with 9 bases identical to TRBD2. CDR3 length equals 15 residues. The trim removed 8 bases at V and 3 bases at J, leaving 7 bases unmatched. Germline CDR1 WNHNN, CDR2 SYGVQD (reference sequence). The CDR3 nucleotides read TGCGCCAGCTTTAAGCGGGGGGAGTACACCGGGGAGCTGTTTTTT. It codes for CASFKRGEYTGELFF.

This rearrangement joins TRBV6-5 to TRBJ2-3; 8 nucleotides match TRBD1. Losses at the gene ends were 7 bases for V and 4 bases for J; bases not matched to a gene: 10. The CDR3 runs 15 residues. Germline CDR1 is MNHEY and CDR2 is SVGAGI. The CDR3 region has the DNA TGTGCCAGCACCCTAGGACAGGGAAGCCCAGATACGCAGTATTTT. It codes for CASTLGQGSPDTQYF.

This clone is a singleton in its sample. V and J are TRBV30 and TRBJ1-2; D might be TRBD1 (5 bases). Germline loops: CDR1 GTSNPN, CDR2 SVGIG (reference sequence). The CDR3 covers 15 residues. Trimming pared 4 bases from V and 8 bases from J, leaving 23 bases between. CDR3 sequence: CAWMGSGTGPGGYTF. CDR3 DNA sequence: TGTGCCTGGATGGGGTCCGGGACGGGTCCTGGCGGCTACACCTTC.

The chain couples TRBV6-2 or TRBV6-3 to TRBJ2-3, with D possibly TRBD2 on 5 matching bases. Germline V gene sequence: CDR1 MNHEY, CDR2 SVGEGT. The V and J ends lost 2 bases and 1 base respectively, with 10 bases between them. CDR3 length: 15 residues. The CDR3 region is CASSYESGGTDTQYF. The CDR3 nucleotides are TGTGCCAGCAGTTACGAGTCCGGGGGCACAGATACGCAGTATTTT.

The chain employs TRBV19 and TRBJ1-1; 8 bases map to TRBD1. The V gene end was trimmed by 7 bases and the J gene end by 2 bases; junction bases not matched to a gene: 12. There are 16 residues in the CDR3. Germline V CDR1 and CDR2: LNHDA, SQIVND (reference sequence). The CDR3 region is CASTFETGGINTEAFF. The CDR3, as DNA: TGTGCCAGTACCTTTGAAACAGGGGGGATTAACACTGAAGCTTTCTTT.

The V and J genes are TRBV5-1 and TRBJ2-1; weak D call: TRBD2 (5 bases). Germline CDR1 is SGHRS and CDR2 is YFSETQ. The V end was cut by 1 base, the J end by 7 bases, with 15 bases between. The CDR3 covers 15 residues. CDR3 bases: TGCGCCAGCAGCTTGCCGGGAACGGCTACAAATGAGCAGTTCTTC. It translates to CASSLPGTATNEQFF. Full variable domain (rest looked up from reference TRBV5-1 and TRBJ2-1): KAGVTQTPRYLIKTRGQQVTLSCSPISGHRSVSWYQQTPGQGLQFLFEYFSETQRNKGNFPGRFSGRQFSNSRSEMNVSTLELGDSALYLCASSLPGTATNEQFFGPGTRLTVL.

The rearrangement links TRBV28 to TRBJ1-2; D possibly corresponds to TRBD1 (6 bases). The CDR3 is made up of 14 amino acids. V was clipped by 6 bases and J by 4 bases, with 15 bases between them. Germline CDR1 reads MDHEN; CDR2 reads SYDVKM. The CDR3 spells CASRTGSLPYGYTF. CDR3 nucleotide sequence: TGTGCCAGCAGGACAGGTTCCCTCCCCTATGGCTACACCTTC.

The CDR3 loop reads CASSTLKGGSSYNEQFF. DNA of the CDR3: TGTGCCAGCAGCACCCTCAAAGGGGGGTCATCCTACAATGAGCAGTTCTTC. The chain uses TRBV13 and TRBJ2-1; D possibly matches TRBD1 or TRBD2 (6 bases each). The V gene's germline CDR1 is PRHDT and CDR2 FYEKMQ (reference sequence). The V gene lost 5 bases and the J gene lost 1 base, with 18 bases spanning the gap. The length of the CDR3 is 17 residues.

The chain employs TRBV5-1 and TRBJ1-1, with D maybe TRBD1 (5 bases). The CDR3 sequence is 14 residues long. V lost 3 bases, J lost 2 bases, and 11 bases lay in between. The germline gives CDR1 SGHRS, CDR2 YFSETQ. CDR3 region: CASSSLTGNTEAFF. The DNA of the CDR3 is TGCGCCAGCAGCTCGTTAACAGGCAACACTGAAGCTTTCTTT.

The chain links TRBV11-3 to TRBJ2-1; 7 bases agree with TRBD2. V lost 6 bases, J lost 2 bases, and 7 bases stayed unmatched. This CDR3 has 15 amino acids. Per germline, CDR1 SGHNT and CDR2 YENEEA. Written as DNA, the CDR3 is TGTGCCAGCAGTATAGCCGGGACTACCTACAATGAGCAGTTCTTC. Protein sequence: CASSIAGTTYNEQFF.

The chain employs TRBV4-1 and TRBJ1-1; no firm D call. The CDR3 runs 13 residues. Trimming left V 6 bases short and J 0 bases short, with 8 bases between. Looked up from germline, CDR1 is MGHRA and CDR2 is YSYEKL. CDR3 nucleotides: TGCGCCAGCAGGGAAAGGATGAACACTGAAGCTTTCTTT. Amino acid sequence: CASRERMNTEAFF.

The V and J genes are TRBV3-1 (or the pseudogene TRBV3-2) and TRBJ2-3; possible D gene TRBD2, 6 bases. The V end lost 0 bases, the J end lost 2 bases, and 12 bases lay between the germline ends. Germline CDR1 is LGHDT and CDR2 is YNNKEL (reference sequence). CDR3 length: 16 residues. This chain's CDR3 is CASSQDSGDPTDTQYF. In nucleotides, the CDR3 is TGTGCCAGCAGCCAAGATTCGGGGGATCCCACAGATACGCAGTATTTT.

This clone was seen once. The chain carries TRBV9 and TRBJ1-2, with D unresolved. Per the germline V gene, CDR1 is SGDLS and CDR2 is YYNGEE. The CDR3 covers 14 residues. V dropped 6 bases and J dropped 4 bases, with 16 bases sitting between them. The DNA for the CDR3 is TGTGCCAGCAACCCGGCGGGCCCCCTCTATGGCTACACCTTC. Encoded protein: CASNPAGPLYGYTF.

This clone has just a few counts. The chain joins TRBV6-1 to TRBJ2-1; tentative D call: TRBD2 (5 bases). Germline CDR1 reads MNHNS; CDR2 reads SASEGT. V was trimmed by 5 bases and J by 7 bases, leaving 15 bases between them. This CDR3 has 14 amino acids. The CDR3 region has the DNA TGTGCCAGCAGTTTCCCAGGCGGCGGGAATGAGCAGTTCTTC. It yields the protein CASSFPGGGNEQFF.

This chain joins TRBV21-1 and TRBJ2-7; the D call in the table, TRBD2, was not verified against the DNA. TRBV21-1 is a pseudogene. The CDR3 covers 16 residues. CDR3 nucleotide sequence: TGTGCCAGCAGCAATAGATACCTGCCCATATTCTACGAGCAGTACTTC. This codes for CASSNRYLPIFYEQYF.

This chain connects TRBV12-3 or TRBV12-4 to TRBJ1-6, with TRBD1 identical over 10 bases. The CDR3 extends over 13 amino acids. With V trimmed by 4 bases and J by 13 bases, 4 bases remained unmatched. The CDR3 nucleotides are TGTGCCAGCAGTTGGGGACAGGGGAGGCCCCTCCACTTT. It translates to CASSWGQGRPLHF.

The V gene is TRBV5-5, the J gene TRBJ1-2, with a weak D call TRBD1 (5 bases). There are 15 residues in the CDR3. V lost 3 bases and J 8 bases, leaving 20 bases between the germline ends. Germline V gives CDR1 SGHKS, CDR2 YYEKEE (reference sequence). CDR3 in amino acids: CASSSFGEGWIGYTF. The CDR3, as DNA: TGTGCCAGCAGCTCTTTCGGGGAGGGGTGGATCGGCTACACCTTC.

Regarding this clone: Its ends do not fully match the called genes, so a read error is possible. V usage is TRBV5-5 and J usage is TRBJ2-4; tentative D call: TRBD2 (6 bases). CDR1 and CDR2 (germline): SGHKS, YYEKEE (reference sequence). This CDR3 spans 15 amino acids. The chain's CDR3 is CASSLATGVPTFRDF. As DNA, the CDR3 is TGTGCCAGCAGCTTGGCGACGGGGGTCCCCACATTCAGGGATTTC.

The J gene is TRBJ2-2, the V gene TRBV9, with 7 bases that match TRBD1. The CDR3 is made up of 15 amino acids. J gave up 1 base and V 4 bases, and 4 bases lay outside the gene matches. The germline gives CDR1 SGDLS, CDR2 YYNGEE. For the CDR3, the DNA is TGTGCCAGCAGCCCATCAGGGGGGAACACCGGGGAGCTGTTTTTT. Protein: CASSPSGGNTGELFF.

The chain links TRBV5-1 to TRBJ1-1; D ambiguous. This CDR3 has 12 residues. Looked up from germline, CDR1 is SGHRS and CDR2 is YFSETQ. V was pared by 0 bases and J by 11 bases, with 11 bases between. This chain's CDR3 is CASSLGSAEAFF. CDR3 bases: TGCGCCAGCAGCTTGGGGTCAGCCGAGGCTTTCTTT.

The J gene is TRBJ2-7, the V gene TRBV6-6; possible D gene TRBD1, 5 bases. Between the trimmed V and J ends, which lost 6 bases and 3 bases, there was a span of 12 bases. The CDR3 sequence is 13 residues long. Germline assignment: CDR1 MNHNY and CDR2 SVGAGI (reference sequence). The CDR3 DNA is TGTGCCAGCAGAGAGACAGAATACTACGAGCAGTACTTC. It yields the protein CASRETEYYEQYF.

The V call is TRBV7-9, the J call TRBJ1-6; 10 nucleotides agree with TRBD1. J gave up 0 bases and V 3 bases, and 2 bases lay outside the gene matches. Germline loops: CDR1 SEHNR, CDR2 FQNEAQ (reference sequence). The CDR3 sequence is 17 residues long. Written as DNA, the CDR3 is TGTGCCAGCAGCTTGACAGGGGGCAACTCCTATAATTCACCCCTCCACTTT. The encoded protein is CASSLTGGNSYNSPLHF.

The chain employs TRBV20-1 and TRBJ1-1, with unresolved D. Germline V gene data show CDR1 as DFQATT and CDR2 as SNEGSKA (reference sequence). This CDR3 contains 13 residues. V lost 3 bases, J lost 3 bases, and 11 bases lay in between. The CDR3 DNA reads as TGCAGTGCTAGTATGAGTATGGACACTGAAGCTTTCTTT. It codes for CSASMSMDTEAFF.

The chain couples TRBV19 to TRBJ1-2; 12 bases fit TRBD1. J was trimmed by 4 bases and V by 4 bases; bases with no gene match: 7. This CDR3 spans 16 amino acids. Germline-derived CDR1 and CDR2 are LNHDA and SQIVND (reference sequence). The CDR3 is CASSTSGTGGVYGYTF. CDR3 sequence (DNA): TGTGCCAGTAGTACTTCGGGGACAGGGGGCGTCTATGGCTACACCTTC.

The chain has TRBV28 and TRBJ1-2; 9 bases agree with TRBD1. Germline CDR1 MDHEN, CDR2 SYDVKM. The V and J ends lost 4 bases and 9 bases, in that order; junction bases with no gene match: 9. This CDR3 contains 14 residues. CDR3 nucleotides: TGTGCCAGCAGTTCGGGGGACAGGGCTCTTAGCTACACCTTC. Encoded protein: CASSSGDRALSYTF.